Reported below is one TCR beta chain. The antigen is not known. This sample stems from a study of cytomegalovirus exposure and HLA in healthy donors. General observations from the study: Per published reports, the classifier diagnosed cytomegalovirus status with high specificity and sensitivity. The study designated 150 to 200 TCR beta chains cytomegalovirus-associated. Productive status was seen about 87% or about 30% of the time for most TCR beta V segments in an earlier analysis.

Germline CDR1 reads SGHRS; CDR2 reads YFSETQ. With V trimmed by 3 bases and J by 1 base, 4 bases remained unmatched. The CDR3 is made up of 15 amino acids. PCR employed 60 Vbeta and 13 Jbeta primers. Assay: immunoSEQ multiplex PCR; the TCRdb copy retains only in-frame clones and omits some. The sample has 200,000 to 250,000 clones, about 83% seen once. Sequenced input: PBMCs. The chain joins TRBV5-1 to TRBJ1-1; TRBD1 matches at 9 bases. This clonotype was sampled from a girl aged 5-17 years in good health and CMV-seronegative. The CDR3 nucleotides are TGCGCCAGCAGCTCACAGGGGGCGACGAACACTGAAGCTTTCTTT. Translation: CASSSQGATNTEAFF.